A single sample gave rise to the 21 T cell receptor beta chains below, sequenced in a study of T cells in Graves' hyperthyroidism and ophthalmopathy. Using RNA transcripts as the source, TCR beta CDR3 regions were amplified. During a first-round RT-PCR of the TCR CDR3, the HTBI primer set was used. Using its own MiXCR run on the multiplex PCR reads, TCRdb lists one record per CDR3 protein. The table has roughly 720,000 distinct CDR3 sequences, roughly a sixth seen once. Sequencing used blood. The receptors were sampled from a man over 45 with Graves' hyperthyroidism.

This clonotype has at least ten counts. The J gene is TRBJ2-1, the V gene TRBV6-1; 8 nucleotides agree with TRBD2. Per the germline V gene, CDR1 is MNHNS and CDR2 is SASEGT. V lost 5 bases and J lost 4; bases outside the gene matches: 7. This CDR3 contains 15 residues. The CDR3 sequence is CASSRSTSAYNEQFF. DNA of the CDR3: TGTGCCAGCAGTCGCTCGACTAGCGCATACAATGAGCAGTTCTTC.

This clonotype has more than one count but fewer than ten. The J gene is TRBJ1-5, the V gene TRBV5-1; D unresolved. The V end lost 0 bases, the J end lost 5 bases, and 9 bases lay between the germline ends. The germline CDR1 and CDR2 sequences are SGHRS and YFSETQ. This CDR3 is 14 amino acids long. The CDR3 loop is CASSLDSRHQPQHF. The CDR3 DNA is TGCGCCAGCAGCTTGGACAGCCGACATCAGCCCCAGCATTTT.

This rearrangement joins TRBV30 to TRBJ2-1; 11 nucleotides align to TRBD2. V lost 0 bases, J lost 8 bases, and 6 bases stayed unmatched. From germline, CDR1 is GTSNPN and CDR2 SVGIG (reference sequence). The CDR3 has 15 amino acids. CDR3 amino acids: CAWSVLAGGPDEQFF. The DNA for the CDR3 is TGTGCCTGGAGTGTATTAGCGGGAGGGCCCGATGAGCAGTTCTTC.

Note on this clonotype: One base away lies a much larger clone, so this may be a sequencing read error. V usage is TRBV3-1 and J usage is TRBJ2-1, with D perhaps TRBD2 (5 bases). This CDR3 region has 15 residues. CDR1 and CDR2 (germline): LGHDT, YNNKEL (reference sequence). CDR3 in DNA: TGTGCCAGCAGCCAGGGGAGCGGCTCCTACAATGAGCAGCTCTTC. Its protein is CASSQGSGSYNEQLF.

This clonotype appeared many times. CDR3 protein: CASIGQGVDYGYTF. In nucleotides, the CDR3 is TGTGCCAGCATCGGACAGGGGGTTGACTATGGCTACACCTTC. The chain couples TRBV2 to TRBJ1-2, with 10 nucleotides matching TRBD1. Germline CDR1 and CDR2: SNHLY and FYNNEI. This CDR3 comprises 14 residues. Trimming cost V 7 bases and J 3 bases; bases outside gene matches: 5.

This clonotype appeared many times. This chain connects TRBV9 to TRBJ2-7, with unresolved D. V was shortened by 4 bases and J by 3 bases, with 14 bases between the two germline ends. The germline V gene encodes CDR1 SGDLS and CDR2 YYNGEE. The CDR3 totals 14 residues. CDR3 in amino acids: CASSKTAPGYEQYF. CDR3 nucleotides: TGTGCCAGCAGCAAGACGGCCCCAGGCTACGAGCAGTACTTC. Together with reference TRBV9 and TRBJ2-7, the CDR3 gives the full variable domain: DSGVTQTPKHLITATGQRVTLRCSPRSGDLSVYWYQQSLDQGLQFLIQYYNGEERAKGNILERFSAQQFPDLHSELNLSSLELGDSALYFCASSKTAPGYEQYFGPGTRLTVT.

This clonotype was recorded at least ten times. V is TRBV2 and J is TRBJ2-2; D remains ambiguous. The germline V gene has CDR1 SNHLY and CDR2 FYNNEI. This CDR3 is 15 amino acids long. Trimming removed 3 bases from V and 0 bases from J, with 8 bases in between. CDR3 nucleotide sequence: TGTGCCAGCAGTGAGCAGCTACCGAACACCGGGGAGCTGTTTTTT. It encodes CASSEQLPNTGELFF.

This clonotype was detected many times. This sequence joins TRBV27 and TRBJ2-1, with TRBD2 matching over 11 bases. Looked up from germline, CDR1 is MNHEY and CDR2 is SMNVEV (reference sequence). CDR3 length: 14 residues. The trim removed 5 bases at V and 9 bases at J, leaving 6 bases unmatched. The chain's CDR3 is CASSRLAGQGEQFF. In nucleotides, the CDR3 is TGTGCCAGCAGTCGACTAGCGGGACAGGGTGAGCAGTTCTTC.

The V and J genes are TRBV10-3 and TRBJ2-3; D is undetermined. Germline CDR1 ENHRY, CDR2 SYGVKD. The CDR3 consists of 13 residues. V was cut by 2 bases and J by 4 bases, with 7 bases left in between. DNA of the CDR3: TGTGCCATCAGTGAGGGGGTGGCAGATACGCAGTATTTT. It yields the protein CAISEGVADTQYF.

The chain joins TRBV28 to TRBJ1-1, with D unresolved. Germline V gene sequence: CDR1 MDHEN, CDR2 SYDVKM. The CDR3 contains 11 residues. V gave up 8 bases and J gave up 3 bases, with 7 bases separating them. CDR3 region: CASVRDTEAFF. CDR3 in DNA: TGTGCCAGCGTTAGGGACACTGAAGCTTTCTTT.

Turning to this clonotype: The junction does not match germline at one end; this may be a read error. This chain uses TRBV12-3 or TRBV12-4 with TRBJ1-1; the D gene is possibly TRBD1 (5 bases). The CDR3 is 12 amino acids. The CDR3 DNA is TGTGCCGGCAGTTTGGGGGGTCCTGAAGCTTTCTTT. Its protein is CAGSLGGPEAFF.

The chain has TRBV18 and TRBJ1-1; D uncertain. Between the trimmed V and J ends, which lost 1 base and 2 bases, there was a span of 17 bases. The CDR3 loop spans 17 amino acids. CDR1 and CDR2 from the germline V gene are KGHSH and LQKENI. The chain's CDR3 is CASSPRPILRENTEAFF. The CDR3, as DNA: TGTGCCAGCTCACCACGGCCGATACTTAGGGAAAACACTGAAGCTTTCTTT.

This clonotype was observed at least ten times. The rearrangement links TRBV20-1 to TRBJ2-1, with 7 positions matching TRBD1. The CDR3 is 13 residues long. CDR1 and CDR2 (germline): DFQATT, SNEGSKA (reference sequence). CDR3 in DNA: TGCAGCATCCAGGGGGAGTTCCGGAATGAGCAGTTCTTC. This codes for CSIQGEFRNEQFF.

This chain links TRBV7-3 with TRBJ2-2; D unclear. CDR3 size: 17 residues. The germline gives CDR1 SGHTA, CDR2 FQGTGA. V gave up 4 bases and J gave up 1 base, with 16 bases separating them. DNA of the CDR3: TGTGCCAGCAGCTCTTGGTCCTCGGCCGGGAACACCGGGGAGCTGTTTTTT. Its protein is CASSSWSSAGNTGELFF.

This clonotype was seen many times. V gene TRBV11-3 combines with J gene TRBJ2-1; 7 bases agree with TRBD2. J was trimmed by 4 bases and V by 5 bases; bases with no gene match: 8. This CDR3 has 15 amino acids. Germline CDR1 is SGHNT and CDR2 is YENEEA. This CDR3 reads CASSRGGGRYNEQFF. In nucleotides, the CDR3 is TGTGCCAGCAGCAGAGGAGGCGGGAGATACAATGAGCAGTTCTTC.

This clonotype came up a few times. The chain carries TRBV20-1 and TRBJ2-7, with unresolved D. Germline assignment: CDR1 DFQATT and CDR2 SNEGSKA (reference sequence). CDR3 length: 14 amino acids. Trimming removed 1 base from V and 1 base from J, with 11 bases in between. This CDR3 is CSARGGRSSYEQYF. In nucleotides, the CDR3 is TGCAGTGCTAGAGGCGGACGGAGTTCCTACGAGCAGTACTTC.

The chain employs TRBV20-1 and TRBJ2-5, with a tentative D call TRBD1 (6 bases). CDR1 is DFQATT and CDR2 is SNEGSKA in the germline V gene (reference sequence). The V end lost 1 base, the J end lost 1 base, and 10 bases lay between the germline ends. The CDR3 has 14 residues. CDR3 region: CSARGGQTQETQYF. The CDR3 DNA follows: TGCAGTGCTAGAGGAGGACAGACCCAAGAGACCCAGTACTTC.

This clonotype was detected ten times or more. The chain recombines TRBV19 with TRBJ1-2, with TRBD1 matching over 7 bases. Trimming took 4 bases from V and 4 from J; bases not matched to a gene: 3. Germline lookup yields CDR1 LNHDA and CDR2 SQIVND (reference sequence). The CDR3 contains 13 residues. The CDR3 DNA reads as TGTGCCAGTAGTAAGGACAGGATCTATGGCTACACCTTC. It translates to CASSKDRIYGYTF.

The table lists this clonotype with a few counts. The CDR3, as DNA: TGCGCCAGCAGCTTGTCGGGACAGGTCAATGAGCAGTTCTTC. This gives the protein CASSLSGQVNEQFF. The rearrangement uses TRBV5-1 and TRBJ2-1, with TRBD1 matching 8 bases. CDR1 is SGHRS, CDR2 YFSETQ, per germline. Trimming at V came to 1 base and at J to 6 bases, leaving 3 bases not matched to a gene. The CDR3 spans 14 residues.

This clonotype has a count of ten or more. The chain is built from TRBV2 and TRBJ1-1; D may be TRBD1 (6 bases). This CDR3 region has 14 residues. Trimming shortened V by 6 bases and J by 3 bases, and 14 bases separated the two germline ends. CDR1 and CDR2 (germline): SNHLY, FYNNEI. The CDR3 here is CASRRGGLDTEAFF. CDR3 in DNA: TGTGCCAGCAGGCGCGGGGGCTTGGACACTGAAGCTTTCTTT.

The chain is built from TRBV20-1 and TRBJ2-7, with TRBD1 matching over 8 bases. Germline V gene sequence: CDR1 DFQATT, CDR2 SNEGSKA (reference sequence). The length of the CDR3 is 13 residues. CDR3 in DNA: TGCAGGGCAGGGGGCGCGGGCGTCTACGAGCAGTACTTC. It encodes CRAGGAGVYEQYF.